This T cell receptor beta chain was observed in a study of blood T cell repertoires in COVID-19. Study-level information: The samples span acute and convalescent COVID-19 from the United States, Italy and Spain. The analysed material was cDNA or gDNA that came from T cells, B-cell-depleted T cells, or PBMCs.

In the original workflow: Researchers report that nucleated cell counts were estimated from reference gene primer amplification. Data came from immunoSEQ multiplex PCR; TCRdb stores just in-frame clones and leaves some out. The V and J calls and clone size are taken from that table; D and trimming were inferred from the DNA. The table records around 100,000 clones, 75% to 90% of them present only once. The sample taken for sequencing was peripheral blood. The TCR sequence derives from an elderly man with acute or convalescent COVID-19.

CDR3 amino acids: CSVELAGGHLNNEQFF. The CDR3 DNA reads TGCAGCGTTGAACTAGCGGGAGGTCACCTAAACAATGAGCAGTTCTTC. The V gene is TRBV29-1, the J gene TRBJ2-1, with 11 bases lining up with TRBD2. Germline V gene data show CDR1 as SQVTM and CDR2 as ANQGSEA. The CDR3 covers 16 residues. The V segment lost 2 bases and the J segment 5 bases; nucleotides outside the gene matches: 8.